This entry features one TCR beta chain sequence. This entry comes from a study of blood T cell repertoires in COVID-19. Looking at the study overall: Both acute and convalescent COVID-19 samples were obtained from the United States, Italy and Spain. PBMCs, B-cell-depleted T cells, or T cells provided the cDNA or gDNA that made up the material.

After removal of 5 bases from V and 7 bases from J, the junction contained 8 bases not matched to a gene. Germline CDR1 is KGHDR and CDR2 is SFDVKD. The CDR3 is 15 residues long. Original data processing: Counts of nucleated cells, estimated from reference gene primer amplification, were obtained. Assay: immunoSEQ multiplex PCR; the TCRdb copy retains only in-frame clones and omits some. The V and J calls and the clone size are those of that table, but D and trimming were determined from the DNA. The sample has a few hundred thousand clones, roughly 87% seen once; the top ten hold 1%. This clonotype was sampled from a man in his fifties with active or convalescent COVID-19. The chain employs TRBV24-1 and TRBJ2-1, with 9 bases identical to TRBD2. Sequences were obtained from peripheral blood. In nucleotides, the CDR3 is TGTGCCACCAGTGTTCACCTAGCGGGGCCAAATGAGCAGTTCTTC. Amino acid sequence: CATSVHLAGPNEQFF.